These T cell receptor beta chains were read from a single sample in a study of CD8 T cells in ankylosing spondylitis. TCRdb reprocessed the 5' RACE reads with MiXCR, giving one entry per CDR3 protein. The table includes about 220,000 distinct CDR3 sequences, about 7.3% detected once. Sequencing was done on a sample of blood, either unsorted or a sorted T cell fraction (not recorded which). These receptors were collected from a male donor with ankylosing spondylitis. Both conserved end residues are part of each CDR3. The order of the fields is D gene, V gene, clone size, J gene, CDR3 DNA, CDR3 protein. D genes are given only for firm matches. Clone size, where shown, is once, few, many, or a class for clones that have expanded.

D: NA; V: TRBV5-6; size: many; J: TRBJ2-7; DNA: TGTGCCAGCAGCTCCTCCGGGGGGCTACTCACCTACGAGCAGTACTTC; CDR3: CASSSSGGLLTYEQYF
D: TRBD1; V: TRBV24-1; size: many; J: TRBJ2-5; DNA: TGTGCCACCAGTGATTTGCCAGGGGGCCAAGAGACCCAGTACTTC; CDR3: CATSDLPGGQETQYF
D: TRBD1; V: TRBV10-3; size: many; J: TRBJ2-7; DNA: TGTGCCATCAGTGAGGGGACAGGGACCGAGCAGTACTTC; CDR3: CAISEGTGTEQYF
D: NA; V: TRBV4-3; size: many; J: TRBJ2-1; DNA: TGCGCCAGCAGCCAAGATCGTAGGGGACAGTTCTTC; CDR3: CASSQDRRGQFF
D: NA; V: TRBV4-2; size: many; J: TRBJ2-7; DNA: TGTGCCAGCAGCCAAGAGGGGTGGGGGATTGGGACCTACGAGCAGTACTTC; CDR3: CASSQEGWGIGTYEQYF
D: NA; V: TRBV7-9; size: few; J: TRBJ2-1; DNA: TGTGCCAGCAGCCCCGGGACCTTGGTTTACAATGAGCAGTTCTTC; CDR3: CASSPGTLVYNEQFF
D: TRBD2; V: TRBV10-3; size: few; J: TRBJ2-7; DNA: TGTGCCATCAGTGACCGCCGGGACTACCGCTCCTACGAGCAGTACTTC; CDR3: CAISDRRDYRSYEQYF
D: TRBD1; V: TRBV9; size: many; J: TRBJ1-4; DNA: TGTGCCAGCAGCGAAGGAGGGGGCTTTATCGCAACTGCTAATGAAAAACTGTTTTTT; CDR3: CASSEGGGFIATANEKLFF
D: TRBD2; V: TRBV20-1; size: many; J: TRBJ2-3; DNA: TGCAGTGCTAGAGGGGGAATACTAGCGCCCATTGTTACAGATACGCAGTATTTT; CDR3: CSARGGILAPIVTDTQYF
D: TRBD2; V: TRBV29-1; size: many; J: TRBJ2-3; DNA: TGCAGCGTTGAAGGATACGTTTTGGGGGGAGGGGAAGATACGCAGTATTTT; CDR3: CSVEGYVLGGGEDTQYF
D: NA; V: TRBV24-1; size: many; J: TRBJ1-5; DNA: TGTGCCACCAGTGATTCAGAAAGGGTCGATCAGCCCCAGCATTTT; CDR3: CATSDSERVDQPQHF
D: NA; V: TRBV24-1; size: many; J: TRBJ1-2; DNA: TGTGCCACCAGTGCCCTAGGGGGGGGCGTCTATGGCTACACCTTC; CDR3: CATSALGGGVYGYTF
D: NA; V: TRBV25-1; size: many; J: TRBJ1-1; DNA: TGTGCCAGCAGACCTACTAGGAGGACTGAAGCTTTCTTT; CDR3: CASRPTRRTEAFF
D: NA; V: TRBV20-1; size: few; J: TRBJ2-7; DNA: TGCAGTGCGCTCGGACGGACTATTACCTACGAGCAGTACTTC; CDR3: CSALGRTITYEQYF
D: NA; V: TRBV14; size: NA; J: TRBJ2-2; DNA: TGTGCCAGCAGCCAAGGGCCCCGTAACACCGGGGAGCTGTTTTTT; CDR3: CASSQGPRNTGELFF
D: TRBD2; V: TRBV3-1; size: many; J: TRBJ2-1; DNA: TGTGCCAGCAGCCAATGGGAACCTAGCGGGAGGGTTTCGGAAGAGCAGTTCTTC; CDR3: CASSQWEPSGRVSEEQFF
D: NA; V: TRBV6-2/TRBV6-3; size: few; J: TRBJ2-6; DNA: TGTGCCAGCAGTCCTAGGACGGAACCAGGGGCCAACGTCCTGACTTTC; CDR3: CASSPRTEPGANVLTF
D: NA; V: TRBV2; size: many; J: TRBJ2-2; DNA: TGTGCCAGCAGCGGACAAACTACCGGGGAGCTGTTTTTT; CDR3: CASSGQTTGELFF
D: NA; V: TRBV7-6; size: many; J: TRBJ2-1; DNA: TGTGCCAGCAGCTTATCGGGATCCGGGTACAATGAGCAGTTCTTC; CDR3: CASSLSGSGYNEQFF
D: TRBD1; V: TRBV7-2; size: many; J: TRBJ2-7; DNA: TGTGCCAGCAGCTTAGACCGGGACAGGGGGCTTTACGAGCAGTACTTC; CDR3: CASSLDRDRGLYEQYF
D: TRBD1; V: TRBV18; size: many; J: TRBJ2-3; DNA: TGTGCCAGCTCATCGGACAGGGAAAGGGTAGATACGCAGTATTTT; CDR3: CASSSDRERVDTQYF
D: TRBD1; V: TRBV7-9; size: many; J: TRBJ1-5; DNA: TGTGCCAGCAGCCAGGGACAGGGCGCGAATCAGCCCCAGCATTTT; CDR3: CASSQGQGANQPQHF
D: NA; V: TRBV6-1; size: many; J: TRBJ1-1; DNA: TGTGCCAGCAGTGAATATGGACAATTGAACACTGAAGCTTTCTTT; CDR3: CASSEYGQLNTEAFF
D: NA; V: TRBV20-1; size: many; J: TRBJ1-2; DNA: TGCAGTGCTAGAGATCCCCAGAGTAGGGGCGTAAGCTATGGCTACACCTTC; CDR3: CSARDPQSRGVSYGYTF
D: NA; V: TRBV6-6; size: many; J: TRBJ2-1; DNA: TGTGCCAGCAGCCCCGGGACGACGAAGCAGTTCTTC; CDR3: CASSPGTTKQFF
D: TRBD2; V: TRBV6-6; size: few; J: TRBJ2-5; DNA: TGTGCCAGCAGTTACTCGATCTCTAGCGGGAGTGGGTTGGAGACCCAGTACTTC; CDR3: CASSYSISSGSGLETQYF
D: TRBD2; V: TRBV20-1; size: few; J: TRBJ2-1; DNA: TGCAGTGCTAGATCTAGCGGGAGGGAGGGTAATGAGCAGTTCTTC; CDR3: CSARSSGREGNEQFF
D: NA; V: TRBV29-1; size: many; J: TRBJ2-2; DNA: TGCAGCGCCGGGACTCGGAACACCGGGGAGCTGTTTTTT; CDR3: CSAGTRNTGELFF
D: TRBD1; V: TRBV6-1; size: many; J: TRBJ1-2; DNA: TGTGCCAGCAGCCCCAGGGACAGATTCTACTATGGCTACACCTTC; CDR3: CASSPRDRFYYGYTF
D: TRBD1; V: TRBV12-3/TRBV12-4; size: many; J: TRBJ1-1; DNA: TGTGCCAGCAGTTCGCTGGGACAGGGTATAAAAACTGAAGCTTTCTTT; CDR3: CASSSLGQGIKTEAFF
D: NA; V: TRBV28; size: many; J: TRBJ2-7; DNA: TGTGCCACTACACTTTCCTACGAGCAGTACTTC; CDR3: CATTLSYEQYF
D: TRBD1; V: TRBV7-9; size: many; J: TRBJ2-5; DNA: TGTGCCAGCAGCTCCCCAAACAGGGGATCCCAAGAGACCCAGTACTTC; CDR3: CASSSPNRGSQETQYF
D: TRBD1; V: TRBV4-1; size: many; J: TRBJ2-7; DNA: TGCGCCAGCAGCCTCGCCGGGACAGGGTTCTACGAGCAGTACTTC; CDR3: CASSLAGTGFYEQYF
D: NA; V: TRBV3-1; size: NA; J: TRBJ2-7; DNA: TGTGCCAGCAGCAAAGATCGTAGGTTGGGCTACGAGCAGTACTTC; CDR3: CASSKDRRLGYEQYF
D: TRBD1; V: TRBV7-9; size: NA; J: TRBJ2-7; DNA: TGTGCCAGCACGCAGGACAGGGGGATAACCTCCTACGAGCAGTACTTC; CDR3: CASTQDRGITSYEQYF
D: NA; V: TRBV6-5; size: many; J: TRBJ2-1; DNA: TGTGCCAGCAGTTCCCAAGACAGACTCAATGAGCAGTTCTTC; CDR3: CASSSQDRLNEQFF
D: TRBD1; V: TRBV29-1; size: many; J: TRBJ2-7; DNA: TGCAGCGTAATCGGACAGGTTTCCTACGAGCAGTACTTC; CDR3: CSVIGQVSYEQYF
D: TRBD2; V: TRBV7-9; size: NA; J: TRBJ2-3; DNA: TGTGCCAGCCCTCCGGGGGCGGGGGGGATCACAGATACGCAGTATTTT; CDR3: CASPPGAGGITDTQYF
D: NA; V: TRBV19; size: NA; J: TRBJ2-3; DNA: TGTGCCAGTAGTCGCTCCGACAGCCACACAGATACGCAGTATTTT; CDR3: CASSRSDSHTDTQYF
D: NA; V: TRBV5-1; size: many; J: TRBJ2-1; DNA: TGCGCCAGCAGCTTGTTCCGGAGAAGCTCCTACAATGAGCAGTTCTTC; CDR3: CASSLFRRSSYNEQFF
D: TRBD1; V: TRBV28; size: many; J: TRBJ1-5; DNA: TGTGCCAGCAGTTCCAACGACAGGGGATATAGCAATCAGCCCCAGCATTTT; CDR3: CASSSNDRGYSNQPQHF
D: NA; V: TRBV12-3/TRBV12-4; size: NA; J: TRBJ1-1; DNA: TGTGCCAGCAGCATTGCGTACACTGAAGCTTTCTTT; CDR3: CASSIAYTEAFF
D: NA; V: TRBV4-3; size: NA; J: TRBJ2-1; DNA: TGCGCCAGCAGCCAAGATCATGGGTGGCCGCTTGGGTACAATGAGCAGTTCTTC; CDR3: CASSQDHGWPLGYNEQFF
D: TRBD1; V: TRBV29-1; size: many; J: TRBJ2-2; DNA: TGCAGCGTGTTGACAGGGGGCTCCGGGGAGCTGTTTTTT; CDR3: CSVLTGGSGELFF
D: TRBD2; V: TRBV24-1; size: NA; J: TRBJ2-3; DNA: TGTGCCACCAGTGACCCGACTAGCGGGAGACTTCTAGATGTGGATACGCAGTATTTT; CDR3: CATSDPTSGRLLDVDTQYF
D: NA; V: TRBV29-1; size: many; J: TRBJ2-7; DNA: TGCAGCGTTGTGCTTGTGCCCCCTCGTAGGCCCTACGAGCAGTACTTC; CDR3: CSVVLVPPRRPYEQYF
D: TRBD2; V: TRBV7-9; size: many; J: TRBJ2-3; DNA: TGTGCCAGCAGCCGACTAGCGGGGGCCCAGATGGATACGCAGTATTTT; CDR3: CASSRLAGAQMDTQYF
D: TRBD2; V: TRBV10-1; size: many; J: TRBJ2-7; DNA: TGCGCCAGCAGTGCCCCTACTAGCGGGAGATGCTACGAGCAGTACTTC; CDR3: CASSAPTSGRCYEQYF
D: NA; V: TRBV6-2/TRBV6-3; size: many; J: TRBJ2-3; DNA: TGTGCCAGCAGTTACTTGCTAGCTAGCACAGATACGCAGTATTTT; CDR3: CASSYLLASTDTQYF
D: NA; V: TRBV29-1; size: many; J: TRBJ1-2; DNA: TGCAGCGTTGGGGGTTATGGCTACACCTTC; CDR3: CSVGGYGYTF
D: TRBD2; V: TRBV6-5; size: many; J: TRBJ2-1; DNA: TGTGCCAGCATTAACCCTCTAGCGGGAGTTTACAATGAGCAGTTCTTC; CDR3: CASINPLAGVYNEQFF
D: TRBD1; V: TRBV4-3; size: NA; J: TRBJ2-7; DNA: TGCGCCAGCAGCCAAGATAGTATATACAGGGGAAACGAGCAGTACTTC; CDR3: CASSQDSIYRGNEQYF
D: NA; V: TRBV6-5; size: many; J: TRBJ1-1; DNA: TGTGCCAGCAGTTACTCTGAGACAATGAACACTGAAGCTTTCTTT; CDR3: CASSYSETMNTEAFF